This T cell receptor beta chain was found in a study of response to subunit inactivated influenza vaccine. Overall study results and limits: The authors suggested that few new T cells are recruited per seasonal influenza vaccination.

CDR3 length: 15 amino acids. The V end lost 2 bases, the J end lost 5 bases, and 15 bases lay between the germline ends. Per the germline V gene, CDR1 is ENHRY and CDR2 is SYGVKD. TCRdb redid the calling of the RT-PCR reads with MiXCR, one entry per CDR3 protein. Here the sample spans 650,000 or so distinct CDR3 sequences, approximately 14% being singletons. This clonotype was recorded many times. The antigen is unknown. Sequencing was performed on PBMCs from blood, taken 14 to 15 days before vaccination. This TCR was recovered from a middle-aged man who received an inactivated influenza vaccine. The chain joins TRBV10-3 to TRBJ2-5, with a possible D match to TRBD2 (6 bases). CDR3 bases: TGTGCCATCAGTGAGAGGGAGGTGCCGGGGGAGACCCAGTACTTC. It translates to CAISEREVPGETQYF.